This entry is about one TCR beta chain. Its specificity is unknown. V gave up 3 bases and J gave up 3 bases, with 9 bases separating them. CDR1 KGHSH and CDR2 LQKENI come from the germline V gene. The CDR3 runs 14 residues. These data come from a study of T cell responses to AZD1222 COVID-19 vaccine. Study-wide points: A rise in Spike-specific TCR breadth and depth followed two AZD1222 doses. Donor demographics were predominantly white British with a female majority; clonal diversity may be underestimated.

Profiling relied on immunoSEQ multiplex PCR, and the TCRdb table lists in-frame clones only, not all of them. The profile shows 200,000 or so clones, roughly 88% of them singletons. The TCR was taken from an adult in good health. The rearrangement uses TRBV18 and TRBJ1-5, with TRBD1 as a possible D gene (6 bases). Sequenced material: peripheral blood, taken on day 0 of AZD1222 vaccination. CDR3 coding DNA: TGTGCCAGCTCACCGGACAGCCCCAATCAGCCCCAGCATTTT. The encoded protein is CASSPDSPNQPQHF.